This paragraph covers one T cell receptor beta chain sequence. Original processing notes: Amplification with reference gene primers provided the estimates of nucleated cell counts. Repertoires were generated with immunoSEQ multiplex PCR, while TCRdb's copy carries only in-frame clones and drops some. V, J and clone size were drawn from that table, and D and trimming were deduced from the DNA. The sample holds 100,000 to 150,000 clones, 75% to 90% seen once. This specimen comes from a study of blood T cell repertoires in COVID-19. Study in general: In each case, the material was cDNA or gDNA derived from T cells, B-cell-depleted T cells, or PBMCs.

The V end lost 5 bases, the J end lost 4 bases, and 10 bases lay between the germline ends. This CDR3 has 13 residues. The germline V gene has CDR1 SGHNT and CDR2 YYREEE (reference sequence). The sequencing sample was made of peripheral blood. This receptor was obtained from a human donor in a cohort sampled during active COVID-19. This chain links TRBV5-4 with TRBJ2-1; TRBD1 might be the D (5 bases). The CDR3 nucleotides are TGTGCCAGCAGTTCAGGGTTGTACAATGAGCAGTTCTTC. The encoded protein is CASSSGLYNEQFF.